The 9 T cell receptor beta chains below come from one sample, sequenced in a study of shared clonotypes between healthy human individuals. Only in-frame clones appear in the TCRdb table, and some are missing; sequencing was by immunoSEQ multiplex PCR. The data show some 2 million clones, over 85% seen once. Specimen: naive CD4+ T cells sorted from blood. Subset in this sample: CD45RA+ positively selected. The receptor set was obtained from a man aged 18-30 years in good health.

The chain combines TRBV10-3 with TRBJ2-7; 7 bases agree with TRBD1. Losses at the gene ends were 5 bases for V and 0 bases for J; bases not matched to a gene: 10. Looked up from germline, CDR1 is ENHRY and CDR2 is SYGVKD. The CDR3 runs 16 residues. In nucleotides, the CDR3 is TGTGCCATCAGTATGACCGGGACAGAGCCCTCCTACGAGCAGTACTTC. As protein: CAISMTGTEPSYEQYF.

The chain employs TRBV6-6 and TRBJ1-6; 7 bases are shared with TRBD1. CDR1 is MNHNY and CDR2 is SVGAGI in the germline V gene (reference sequence). This CDR3 has 13 residues. The trim removed 5 bases at V and 8 bases at J, leaving 3 bases unmatched. CDR3 nucleotides: TGTGCCAGCAGTACGGGACAGCATTCACCCCTCCACTTT. Protein product: CASSTGQHSPLHF.

This clone was detected only once. The rearrangement uses TRBV5-1 and TRBJ1-1; the D gene is possibly TRBD1 (5 bases). Germline V lookup: CDR1 SGHRS, CDR2 YFSETQ. The CDR3 contains 14 residues. V was pared by 6 bases and J by 0 bases, with 12 bases between. CDR3 in amino acids: CASTVTGVNTEAFF. CDR3 coding DNA: TGCGCCAGCACCGTAACGGGGGTGAACACTGAAGCTTTCTTT.

V is TRBV4-3 and J is TRBJ1-1; D possibly corresponds to TRBD1 (6 bases). The CDR3 runs to 16 residues. Deletions cut 1 base from V and 2 bases from J, with 14 bases between. CDR1 is LGHNA and CDR2 is YSLEER in the germline V gene. For the CDR3, the DNA is TGCGCCAGCAGCCAAGTATCAGGGGTTCAAAACACTGAAGCTTTCTTT. Its translation is CASSQVSGVQNTEAFF.

V is TRBV7-9 and J is TRBJ2-7; D remains ambiguous. The CDR3 is made up of 12 amino acids. Trimming left V 6 bases short and J 5 bases short, with 11 bases between. From germline, CDR1 is SEHNR and CDR2 FQNEAQ (reference sequence). The CDR3 DNA reads as TGTGCCAGCAGGTGGGATTTCAACGAGCAGTACTTC. Protein: CASRWDFNEQYF.

This chain joins TRBV7-8 and TRBJ2-5; D not certain. Germline values: CDR1 SGHVS, CDR2 FQNEAQ. The CDR3 sequence is 16 residues long. V dropped 1 base and J dropped 1 base, with 13 bases sitting between them. CDR3 loop: CASSLGSGTFQETQYF. The CDR3 DNA reads TGTGCCAGCAGCTTAGGCTCCGGAACCTTCCAAGAGACCCAGTACTTC.

J is TRBJ1-2 and V is TRBV30, with D uncertain. Trimming removed 0 bases at V and 0 bases at J, with 11 bases between. CDR1 is GTSNPN, CDR2 SVGIG, per germline (reference sequence). This CDR3 comprises 15 residues. The CDR3 region is CAWSVGVESNYGYTF. The CDR3 nucleotides read TGTGCCTGGAGTGTTGGGGTAGAATCTAACTATGGCTACACCTTC.

This chain uses TRBV5-1 with TRBJ2-3; D is unclear. The CDR3 runs to 13 residues. Germline V lookup: CDR1 SGHRS, CDR2 YFSETQ. Trimming stripped 4 bases from V and 2 bases from J, with 8 bases between. The CDR3 nucleotides are TGCGCCAGCAGCCCTGGAAACACAGATACGCAGTATTTT. The encoded protein is CASSPGNTDTQYF. Full variable domain (remainder filled in from reference TRBV5-1 and TRBJ2-3): KAGVTQTPRYLIKTRGQQVTLSCSPISGHRSVSWYQQTPGQGLQFLFEYFSETQRNKGNFPGRFSGRQFSNSRSEMNVSTLELGDSALYLCASSPGNTDTQYFGPGTRLTVL.

As for this clone: In the same sample, other DNA sequences code for this CDR3. This chain joins TRBV18 and TRBJ2-5; D gene unclear. Germline V gene lookup returns CDR1 KGHSH and CDR2 LQKENI. The CDR3 runs 14 residues. Trimming pared 0 bases from V and 1 base from J, leaving 6 bases between. CDR3 coding DNA: TGTGCCAGCTCACCACCGAGTAGCCAAGAGACCCAGTACTTC. Translation: CASSPPSSQETQYF.